A selection of T cell receptor beta chains follows, all from one sample in a study of blood T cell repertoires in COVID-19. The data were produced by immunoSEQ multiplex PCR, yet TCRdb's version contains in-frame clones alone and is incomplete. The sample contains approximately 210,000 clones, 80% to 90% of which appear only once. The source material was peripheral blood. These receptors came from a man aged 25 to 40 who had recovered from COVID-19. Each CDR3 is given with its conserved first and last residue. D genes are given only for firm matches. Expanded clones are given a class, and other clones once, few, many or no size at all.

J: TRBJ2-5
D: -
V: TRBV3-1/TRBV3-2
length: 15
size: -
CDR3: CASSPLTTGQETQYF
DNA: TGTGCCAGCAGTCCTCTGACGACAGGCCAAGAGACCCAGTACTTC

J: TRBJ2-5
D: -
V: TRBV6-5
length: 12
size: -
CDR3: CASSKNSETQYF
DNA: TGTGCCAGCAGCAAGAACTCAGAGACCCAGTACTTC

J: TRBJ2-7
D: TRBD2
V: TRBV4-2
length: 15
size: -
CDR3: CASSPTSGVAQEQYF
DNA: TGTGCCAGCAGCCCGACTAGCGGGGTTGCTCAGGAACAGTACTTC

J: TRBJ2-6
D: -
V: TRBV6-1
length: 15
size: -
CDR3: CASSEESAGANVLTF
DNA: TGTGCCAGCAGTGAAGAATCAGCGGGGGCCAACGTCCTGACTTTC

J: TRBJ1-2
D: -
V: TRBV27
length: 14
size: -
CDR3: CASSLRGPNYGYTF
DNA: TGTGCCAGCAGTTTACGCGGCCCCAACTATGGCTACACCTTC

J: TRBJ1-1
D: TRBD1
V: TRBV4-1
length: 15
size: -
CDR3: CASSQKTGEATEAFF
DNA: TGCGCCAGCAGCCAGAAAACAGGGGAGGCCACTGAAGCTTTCTTT

J: TRBJ2-2
D: -
V: TRBV7-6
length: 16
size: -
CDR3: CASSDLGLGDTGELFF
DNA: TGTGCCAGCAGCGATTTGGGCCTGGGCGACACCGGGGAGCTGTTTTTT

J: TRBJ1-2
D: -
V: TRBV30
length: 10
size: -
CDR3: CAWRTGGYTF
DNA: TGTGCCTGGAGGACGGGAGGCTACACCTTC

J: TRBJ1-5
D: -
V: TRBV10-1
length: 16
size: -
CDR3: CASSESTVSSNQPQHF
DNA: TGCGCCAGCAGTGAGTCCACAGTTAGTAGCAATCAGCCCCAGCATTTT

J: TRBJ2-1
D: TRBD2
V: TRBV11-2
length: 16
size: -
CDR3: CASSLDQGLAGFMKFF
DNA: TGTGCCAGCAGCTTAGATCAAGGACTAGCGGGGTTTATGAAGTTCTTC

J: TRBJ2-5
D: -
V: TRBV12-5
length: 15
size: -
CDR3: CASGLGQGIQETQYF
DNA: TGTGCTAGTGGTTTGGGTCAGGGAATCCAAGAGACCCAGTACTTC

J: TRBJ1-4
D: -
V: TRBV5-5
length: 16
size: -
CDR3: CASSLGLRGANEKLFF
DNA: TGTGCCAGCAGCTTGGGTTTAAGGGGCGCTAATGAAAAACTGTTTTTT

J: TRBJ1-5
D: TRBD1
V: TRBV5-6
length: 13
size: -
CDR3: CASSLQGAQPQHF
DNA: TGTGCCAGCAGCTTGCAGGGGGCCCAGCCCCAGCATTTT

J: TRBJ1-5
D: -
V: TRBV25-1
length: 13
size: -
CDR3: CASSGRSNQPQHF
DNA: TGTGCCAGCAGTGGGAGAAGCAATCAGCCCCAGCATTTT

J: TRBJ1-1
D: -
V: TRBV13
length: 13
size: -
CDR3: CASSRDKNTEAFF
DNA: TGTGCCAGCAGCAGGGACAAAAACACTGAAGCTTTCTTT

J: TRBJ2-7
D: TRBD1
V: TRBV27
length: 19
size: -
CDR3: CASSHRDRVSGYLQGEQYF
DNA: TGTGCCAGCAGCCACCGGGACAGGGTAAGCGGATACTTACAGGGCGAGCAGTACTTC

J: TRBJ2-1
D: -
V: TRBV24-1
length: 17
size: -
CDR3: CATSDASMRGFYNEQFF
DNA: TGTGCCACCAGTGATGCCTCGATGAGGGGGTTCTACAATGAGCAGTTCTTC

J: TRBJ2-7
D: TRBD1
V: TRBV10-3
length: 16
size: -
CDR3: CAISEGEKTGNYEQYF
DNA: TGTGCCATCAGTGAGGGAGAGAAGACAGGGAACTACGAGCAGTACTTC

J: TRBJ1-2
D: -
V: TRBV19
length: 13
size: -
CDR3: CASTPGNNYGYTF
DNA: TGTGCCAGTACTCCAGGGAATAACTATGGCTACACCTTC

J: TRBJ1-2
D: TRBD1
V: TRBV9
length: 14
size: few
CDR3: CASSPWGQTYGYTF
DNA: TGTGCCAGCAGCCCCTGGGGACAGACCTATGGCTACACCTTC

J: TRBJ1-6
D: TRBD1
V: TRBV6-5
length: 16
size: -
CDR3: CASSYRQGDYNSPLHF
DNA: TGTGCCAGCAGTTACAGGCAGGGGGACTATAATTCACCCCTCCACTTT

J: TRBJ2-7
D: -
V: TRBV28
length: 14
size: -
CDR3: CASSLSTGLREQYF
DNA: TGTGCCAGCAGTCTGTCGACAGGATTGCGGGAGCAGTACTTC

J: TRBJ1-2
D: -
V: TRBV6-5
length: 14
size: -
CDR3: CASSGGVGPQGYTF
DNA: TGTGCCAGCAGCGGCGGGGTGGGGCCACAAGGCTACACCTTC

J: TRBJ1-3
D: -
V: TRBV7-2
length: 14
size: -
CDR3: CASSLLQGRNTIYF
DNA: TGTGCCAGCAGCTTATTACAGGGCAGAAACACCATATATTTT

J: TRBJ2-3
D: -
V: TRBV12-3/TRBV12-4
length: 12
size: -
CDR3: CASSYYEDTQYF
DNA: TGTGCCAGCAGTTACTACGAAGATACGCAGTATTTT

J: TRBJ1-1
D: -
V: TRBV10-1
length: 14
size: -
CDR3: CASSWVRENTEAFF
DNA: TGCGCCAGCAGTTGGGTTCGGGAGAACACTGAAGCTTTCTTT

J: TRBJ2-1
D: TRBD1
V: TRBV10-3
length: 14
size: few
CDR3: CAMNRDRGNNEQFF
DNA: TGTGCCATGAACCGGGACAGGGGCAACAATGAGCAGTTCTTC

J: TRBJ1-1
D: -
V: TRBV11-2
length: 14
size: -
CDR3: CASSFRLEDTEAFF
DNA: TGTGCCAGCAGCTTTAGGTTGGAGGACACTGAAGCTTTCTTT

J: TRBJ1-1
D: TRBD1
V: TRBV6-5
length: 15
size: once
CDR3: CASSKEQGPNTEAFF
DNA: TGTGCCAGCAGCAAAGAACAGGGGCCAAACACTGAAGCTTTCTTT

J: TRBJ2-3
D: TRBD2
V: TRBV9
length: 16
size: -
CDR3: CASSARLAGRTDTQYF
DNA: TGTGCCAGCAGCGCCAGACTAGCGGGGCGCACAGATACGCAGTATTTT

J: TRBJ1-6
D: TRBD1
V: TRBV9
length: 16
size: -
CDR3: CASSVAQTGLESPLHF
DNA: TGTGCCAGCAGCGTAGCTCAGACAGGGTTGGAGTCACCCCTCCACTTT

J: TRBJ1-2
D: TRBD1
V: TRBV6-2/TRBV6-3
length: 14
size: -
CDR3: CASSPRGLGYGYTF
DNA: TGTGCCAGCAGCCCCAGGGGGCTTGGCTATGGCTACACCTTC

J: TRBJ1-4
D: TRBD1
V: TRBV10-3
length: 16
size: -
CDR3: CATSQGIGGTNEKLFF
DNA: TGTGCCACCTCACAGGGGATAGGAGGCACTAATGAAAAACTGTTTTTT

J: TRBJ2-1
D: -
V: TRBV3-1/TRBV3-2
length: 15
size: -
CDR3: CASSQSPGPYNEQFF
DNA: TGTGCCAGCAGCCAATCTCCAGGGCCCTACAATGAGCAGTTCTTC

J: TRBJ1-1
D: -
V: TRBV19
length: 11
size: -
CDR3: CASSIHPEAFF
DNA: TGTGCCAGTAGTATCCATCCTGAAGCTTTCTTT

J: TRBJ2-2
D: -
V: TRBV5-1
length: 16
size: -
CDR3: CASSQGHPANTGELFF
DNA: TGCGCCAGCAGCCAGGGACACCCAGCGAACACCGGGGAGCTGTTTTTT

J: TRBJ1-2
D: -
V: TRBV6-4
length: 15
size: -
CDR3: CASSLQGGGNYGYTF
DNA: TGTGCCAGCAGTTTACAGGGCGGCGGGAACTATGGCTACACCTTC

J: TRBJ2-7
D: -
V: TRBV3-1/TRBV3-2
length: 14
size: few
CDR3: CATSGTRRGDEQYF
DNA: TGTGCCACCTCGGGGACCCGGAGGGGCGACGAGCAGTACTTC

J: TRBJ1-4
D: -
V: TRBV5-1
length: 16
size: once
CDR3: CASSSGHGATNEKLFF
DNA: TGCGCCAGCAGCTCGGGACACGGGGCAACTAATGAAAAACTGTTTTTT

J: TRBJ2-5
D: -
V: TRBV21-1
length: 18
size: -
CDR3: CASSKDPRPPRGQKTQYF
DNA: TGTGCCAGCAGCAAAGACCCCCGACCGCCAAGGGGGCAAAAGACCCAGTACTTC

J: TRBJ2-1
D: TRBD1
V: TRBV18
length: 14
size: -
CDR3: CASSPQGADNEQFF
DNA: TGTGCCAGCTCACCACAGGGGGCTGACAATGAGCAGTTCTTC

J: TRBJ2-5
D: -
V: TRBV4-3
length: 14
size: -
CDR3: CASSRGQYQETQYF
DNA: TGCGCCAGCAGCCGAGGACAGTACCAAGAGACCCAGTACTTC

J: TRBJ2-5
D: -
V: TRBV10-3
length: 12
size: once
CDR3: CAISALGQTQYF
DNA: TGTGCCATCAGTGCCTTGGGGCAGACCCAGTACTTC

J: TRBJ2-2
D: TRBD2
V: TRBV2
length: 16
size: -
CDR3: CASAHLAGANTGELFF
DNA: TGTGCCAGCGCCCACCTAGCGGGGGCGAACACCGGGGAGCTGTTTTTT

J: TRBJ1-5
D: -
V: TRBV10-1
length: 14
size: -
CDR3: CASSDSGGDQPQHF
DNA: TGCGCCAGCAGTGATTCGGGGGGGGATCAGCCCCAGCATTTT

J: TRBJ2-2
D: -
V: TRBV11-3
length: 17
size: -
CDR3: CASSLGGDTTNTGELFF
DNA: TGTGCCAGCAGCCTGGGGGGGGACACCACGAACACCGGGGAGCTGTTTTTT

J: TRBJ1-2
D: TRBD1
V: TRBV6-5
length: 15
size: -
CDR3: CASGYLILDRAGYTF
DNA: TGTGCCAGCGGGTACCTGATTCTGGACAGGGCTGGCTACACCTTC

J: TRBJ1-4
D: -
V: TRBV18
length: 12
size: -
CDR3: CASSQRYEKLFF
DNA: TGTGCCAGCTCACAGCGGTATGAAAAACTGTTTTTT

J: TRBJ2-3
D: TRBD1
V: TRBV5-1
length: 15
size: -
CDR3: CASSPRDRAPGTQYF
DNA: TGCGCCAGCAGCCCCCGGGACAGGGCCCCCGGTACGCAGTATTTT

J: TRBJ1-2
D: -
V: TRBV12-3/TRBV12-4
length: 13
size: -
CDR3: CASSLVAGSGYTF
DNA: TGTGCCAGCAGTTTGGTAGCGGGGAGCGGCTACACCTTC

J: TRBJ1-2
D: -
V: TRBV4-2
length: 16
size: -
CDR3: CASSEQVEWANYGYTF
DNA: TGTGCCAGCAGCGAACAGGTAGAGTGGGCTAACTATGGCTACACCTTC

J: TRBJ2-5
D: TRBD1
V: TRBV5-1
length: 17
size: -
CDR3: CASSSNGGTGGGETQYF
DNA: TGCGCCAGCAGCTCTAATGGAGGGACAGGGGGCGGGGAGACCCAGTACTTC

J: TRBJ2-7
D: -
V: TRBV7-2
length: 14
size: -
CDR3: CASSSGTLSYEQYF
DNA: TGTGCCAGCAGCTCCGGGACACTCTCCTACGAGCAGTACTTC

J: TRBJ1-1
D: -
V: TRBV5-1
length: 12
size: -
CDR3: CASSPGEAEAFF
DNA: TGCGCCAGCAGCCCCGGGGAAGCTGAAGCTTTCTTT

J: TRBJ1-1
D: -
V: TRBV9
length: 13
size: -
CDR3: CASSFGGSTEAFF
DNA: TGTGCCAGCAGCTTCGGCGGGAGCACTGAAGCTTTCTTT

J: TRBJ2-3
D: -
V: TRBV5-1
length: 16
size: -
CDR3: CASSLGWDTRTDTQYF
DNA: TGCGCCAGCAGCTTGGGATGGGACACCCGCACAGATACGCAGTATTTT